The 30 T cell receptor beta chains listed next were all sequenced from one sample in a study of breast tumors, draining lymph nodes, adjacent tissues. TCRdb redid the calling of the multiplex PCR reads with MiXCR, one entry per CDR3 protein. Of tens of thousands of distinct CDR3 sequences listed, 60% to 70% were seen once; the top ten hold 18%. Sequenced sample: breast tumor tissue. All receptors derive from a female donor with breast cancer. Some clones in this sample may be carry-over from other donors' samples.

Turning to this clonotype: Since a much larger clone is just one base distant, this may be a read error. The CDR3, as DNA: TGTGCCAGCAGGCAACGTATGGCACACTCCTACAATGAGCAGTTCTTC. Amino acids: CASRQRMAHSYNEQFF. This chain joins TRBV5-5 and TRBJ2-1; no clear D. Between the trimmed V and J ends, which lost 5 bases and 0 bases, there was a span of 15 bases. This CDR3 has 16 amino acids. The V gene's germline CDR1 is SGHKS and CDR2 YYEKEE (reference sequence).

The sample holds a few counts of this clonotype. This sequence joins TRBV20-1 and TRBJ2-1; TRBD1 aligns across 11 bases. There are 13 residues in the CDR3. CDR1 and CDR2 from the germline V gene are DFQATT and SNEGSKA (reference sequence). This CDR3 reads CRAGQGAYNEQFF. The CDR3 DNA sequence: TGCAGAGCCGGACAGGGGGCTTACAATGAGCAGTTCTTC.

A single count supports this clonotype. V and J are TRBV5-5 and TRBJ1-6, with TRBD1 matching over 8 bases. The V and J ends lost 1 base and 10 bases, in that order; junction bases with no gene match: 4. CDR3 length: 14 amino acids. The germline V gene has CDR1 SGHKS and CDR2 YYEKEE (reference sequence). The CDR3 reads CASSLTGTGSPLHF. DNA of the CDR3: TGTGCCAGCAGCTTGACAGGGACAGGCTCACCCCTCCACTTT. The full variable domain, in which reference TRBV5-5 and TRBJ1-6 provide the parts outside the CDR3, is DAGVTQSPTHLIKTRGQQVTLRCSPISGHKSVSWYQQVLGQGPQFIFQYYEKEERGRGNFPDRFSARQFPNYSSELNVNALLLGDSALYLCASSLTGTGSPLHFGNGTRLTVT.

About this clonotype itself: As the CDR3 is not closed by the conserved phenylalanine or tryptophan, this likely results from a read error. This chain links TRBV7-9 with TRBJ2-7; the D is unclear. Germline V gene lookup returns CDR1 SEHNR and CDR2 FQNEAQ (reference sequence). This CDR3 has 14 amino acids. Between the trimmed V and J ends, which lost 1 base and 2 bases, there was a span of 9 bases. CDR3 protein: CASSLGGATYEQYL. CDR3 nucleotide sequence: TGTGCCAGCAGCTTAGGTGGAGCAACCTACGAGCAGTACCTC.

Many counts were recorded for this clonotype. The chain is built from TRBV28 and TRBJ1-4; maybe TRBD1 (6 bases). V was clipped by 5 bases and J by 7 bases, with 14 bases between them. CDR1 and CDR2 (germline): MDHEN, SYDVKM. The CDR3 consists of 14 residues. In nucleotides, the CDR3 is TGTGCCAGCAGTCAAGGGGGGGTTCTTGAAAAACTGTTTTTT. It specifies CASSQGGVLEKLFF.

Relative to its sample, this clonotype is medium-sized (0.01 to 0.1%). This chain joins TRBV6-2 or TRBV6-3 and TRBJ2-7, with 7 bases aligning to TRBD1. This CDR3 is built from 15 residues. From germline, CDR1 is MNHEY and CDR2 SVGEGT. Trimming removed 6 bases from V and 0 bases from J; junction bases left unmatched: 8. The CDR3 spells CASSKTGDFSYEQYF. The CDR3 DNA follows: TGTGCCAGCAGCAAAACAGGGGATTTCTCCTACGAGCAGTACTTC.

This rearrangement joins TRBV7-9 to TRBJ1-6, with 8 nucleotides matching TRBD1. The length of the CDR3 is 15 residues. Germline assignment: CDR1 SEHNR and CDR2 FQNEAQ (reference sequence). With V trimmed by 2 bases and J by 9 bases, 6 bases remained unmatched. CDR3 DNA: TGTGCCAGCAGCTTAAGTGGCAGGGGGCGTTCACCCCTCCACTTT. Translation: CASSLSGRGRSPLHF.

The chain recombines TRBV7-2 with TRBJ2-6; D gene unclear. The V gene's germline CDR1 is SGHTA and CDR2 FQGNSA. With 1 base removed from V and 1 base from J, the gap between germline ends came to 5 bases. CDR3 length: 15 amino acids. CDR3 DNA sequence: TGTGCCAGCAGCTTAGTACAGTCTGGGGCCAACGTCCTGACTTTC. Translation gives CASSLVQSGANVLTF. Combining the CDR3 with reference TRBV7-2 and TRBJ2-6 gives the whole variable domain GAGVSQSPSNKVTEKGKDVELRCDPISGHTALYWYRQSLGQGLEFLIYFQGNSAPDKSGLPSDRFSAERTGGSVSTLTIQRTQQEDSAVYLCASSLVQSGANVLTFGAGSRLTVL.

The rearrangement uses TRBV20-1 and TRBJ2-1, with TRBD2 matching 8 bases. V trimming: 1 base; J trimming: 8 bases; junction bases outside the gene matches: 16. Germline CDR1 DFQATT, CDR2 SNEGSKA (reference sequence). The CDR3 has 17 residues. For the CDR3, the DNA is TGCAGTGCTAGAGGGATTTTATTGGCGGGGGGCCGGGATGAGCAGTTCTTC. It is translated as CSARGILLAGGRDEQFF.

A remark on this clonotype: At one of its ends the junction is not consistent with the germline gene, which may arise from a read error. The J gene is TRBJ2-3, the V gene TRBV7-9; 7 bases are a match to TRBD1. The CDR3 contains 16 residues. CDR1 and CDR2 from the germline V gene are SEHNR and FQNEAQ (reference sequence). CDR3: CASSRTGTEDTNTQYF. The DNA of the CDR3 is TGTGCCAGCAGCCGAACCGGGACAGAGGACACAAATACGCAGTATTTT.

For this clonotype: Here the CDR3 omits its conserved ending phenylalanine or tryptophan, so a read error is the likely source. This sequence joins TRBV14 and TRBJ2-7; D is uncertain. CDR3 length: 13 amino acids. CDR1 and CDR2 (germline): SGHDN, FVKESK. Deletions cut 2 bases from V and 0 bases from J, with 5 bases between. The CDR3: CASSQYSSYEQYS. The CDR3 nucleotides read TGTGCCAGCAGCCAATATAGCTCCTACGAGCAGTACTCC.

This clonotype was observed a few times. This chain uses TRBV20-1 with TRBJ2-1; TRBD2 matches 10 bases. The ends lost 4 bases at V and 3 bases at J; junction bases unmatched: 3. The CDR3 has 14 amino acids. Germline loops: CDR1 DFQATT, CDR2 SNEGSKA (reference sequence). The DNA for the CDR3 is TGCAGTGCTATGTGGACTAGCGGCTACAATGAGCAGTTCTTC. It is translated as CSAMWTSGYNEQFF.

In its sample, this clonotype is medium-sized. This rearrangement joins TRBV20-1 to TRBJ2-7, with 11 bases fitting TRBD1. J gave up 1 base and V 2 bases, and 10 bases lay outside the gene matches. The CDR3 is 17 amino acids. Germline-derived CDR1 and CDR2 are DFQATT and SNEGSKA (reference sequence). The chain's CDR3 is CSARTRTGGSKSYEQYF. As DNA, the CDR3 is TGCAGTGCTAGAACCCGGACAGGGGGCAGTAAGTCCTACGAGCAGTACTTC.

This clonotype was observed at least ten times. The chain links TRBV9 to TRBJ2-1, with D possibly being TRBD1 or TRBD2 (5 bases each). Germline V gene lookup returns CDR1 SGDLS and CDR2 YYNGEE. Trimming shortened V by 5 bases and J by 0 bases, and 15 bases separated the two germline ends. The CDR3 is 16 residues long. The CDR3 protein is CASSATGTSSYNEQFF. In DNA form, the CDR3 reads TGTGCCAGCAGTGCTACCGGGACCAGCTCCTACAATGAGCAGTTCTTC.

The chain couples TRBV25-1 to TRBJ1-2; possible D gene TRBD1, 6 bases. V was pared by 3 bases and J by 5 bases, with 16 bases between. From germline, CDR1 is MGHDK and CDR2 SYGVNS. The CDR3 spans 15 residues. CDR3 protein: CASSEMGARNYGYTF. DNA for the CDR3: TGTGCCAGCAGTGAGATGGGGGCGAGGAATTATGGCTACACCTTC.

V gene TRBV19 combines with J gene TRBJ2-2; D gene unclear. The CDR3 has 16 residues. Trimming removed 4 bases at V and 1 base at J, with 13 bases between. The germline CDR1 and CDR2 sequences are LNHDA and SQIVND (reference sequence). CDR3 coding DNA: TGTGCCAGTAGTAATCCACGAACATTGAACACCGGGGAGCTGTTTTTT. Its translation is CASSNPRTLNTGELFF.

Ten or more counts support this clonotype. The chain uses TRBV7-2 and TRBJ1-3, with TRBD1 matching 7 bases. The V and J ends lost 6 bases and 8 bases, in that order; junction bases with no gene match: 13. The CDR3 loop spans 15 amino acids. Germline V gene data show CDR1 as SGHTA and CDR2 as FQGNSA. The CDR3 DNA is TGTGCCAGCAGGCCCCCGGGACAGCGGGGGCACACCATATATTTT. Translation gives CASRPPGQRGHTIYF.

This clonotype was seen only a few times. The chain couples TRBV7-8 to TRBJ2-3; no clear D. Germline V gene sequence: CDR1 SGHVS, CDR2 FQNEAQ. Between the trimmed V and J ends, which lost 4 bases and 0 bases, there was a span of 14 bases. This CDR3 spans 16 amino acids. CDR3 loop: CASSSPSKSSTDTQYF. The CDR3 bases are TGTGCCAGCAGCTCCCCCAGCAAGTCTAGCACAGATACGCAGTATTTT.

The chain couples TRBV6-5 to TRBJ2-5; tentatively, D is TRBD2 (6 bases). The CDR3 extends over 14 amino acids. Deletions cut 2 bases from V and 1 base from J, with 8 bases between. Germline values: CDR1 MNHEY, CDR2 SVGAGI. CDR3 protein: CASSYGGVQETQYF. The DNA for the CDR3 is TGTGCCAGCAGTTACGGCGGGGTCCAAGAGACCCAGTACTTC.

This clonotype was picked up many times. The rearrangement links TRBV5-1 to TRBJ1-2; D may be TRBD1 (6 bases). V was pared by 0 bases and J by 4 bases, with 13 bases between. The germline V gene encodes CDR1 SGHRS and CDR2 YFSETQ. There are 15 residues in the CDR3. This chain's CDR3 is CASSLGITGSYGYTF. The CDR3, as DNA: TGCGCCAGCAGCTTGGGTATTACAGGGAGCTATGGCTACACCTTC. Together with reference TRBV5-1 and TRBJ1-2, the CDR3 gives the full variable domain: KAGVTQTPRYLIKTRGQQVTLSCSPISGHRSVSWYQQTPGQGLQFLFEYFSETQRNKGNFPGRFSGRQFSNSRSEMNVSTLELGDSALYLCASSLGITGSYGYTFGSGTRLTVV.

The rearrangement joins TRBV20-1 to TRBJ1-4; D gene ambiguous. Germline V gene lookup returns CDR1 DFQATT and CDR2 SNEGSKA (reference sequence). The ends were cut back, 0 bases at V and 6 bases at J, with 5 bases in the middle. The CDR3 is 12 amino acids. The CDR3 DNA is TGCAGTGCTAGAGACAGAGATGAAAAACTGTTTTTT. The encoded protein is CSARDRDEKLFF.

Notes on this clonotype: The final CDR3 position lacks the conserved phenylalanine or tryptophan, pointing to a likely read error. This rearrangement joins TRBV20-1 to TRBJ2-7, with TRBD2 identical over 9 bases. CDR1 DFQATT and CDR2 SNEGSKA come from the germline V gene (reference sequence). This CDR3 is built from 15 residues. The junction had 12 bases not matched to a gene; V was cut back by 7 bases and J by 2 bases. The CDR3 is CSVRSGGLSTYEQYL. Here the CDR3 DNA reads TGCAGTGTTCGAAGCGGGGGGCTTTCAACCTACGAGCAGTACCTC.

V is TRBV9 and J is TRBJ2-3, with 15 bases aligning to TRBD2. This CDR3 is 17 amino acids long. V shed 5 bases and J 1 base; nucleotides not matched to a gene: 5. Germline CDR1 and CDR2: SGDLS and YYNGEE. The CDR3 spells CASSGTSGRWGTDTQYF. In DNA form, the CDR3 reads TGTGCCAGCAGTGGGACTAGCGGGAGGTGGGGCACAGATACGCAGTATTTT.

V gene TRBV2 combines with J gene TRBJ1-2; 7 bases match TRBD1. CDR1 and CDR2 from the germline V gene are SNHLY and FYNNEI. There are 14 residues in the CDR3. Trimming took 5 bases from V and 8 from J; bases not matched to a gene: 11. CDR3 DNA: TGTGCCAGCAGTCAAACACAGGGGTCTCGAGGCTACACCTTC. Translation gives CASSQTQGSRGYTF. The variable domain in full, completed from reference TRBV2 and TRBJ1-2, reads EPEVTQTPSHQVTQMGQEVILRCVPISNHLYFYWYRQILGQKVEFLVSFYNNEISEKSEIFDDQFSVERPDGSNFTLKIRSTKLEDSAMYFCASSQTQGSRGYTFGSGTRLTVV.

The chain is built from TRBV9 and TRBJ2-7, with 7 nucleotides matching TRBD2. V was clipped by 4 bases and J by 6 bases; unmatched bases: 22. CDR1 and CDR2 (germline): SGDLS, YYNGEE. The CDR3 is 18 amino acids. CDR3 sequence (DNA): TGTGCCAGCAGCTCCGTAGGACTAGTTTTAATCGGGGAGGGCGAGCAGTACTTC. It codes for CASSSVGLVLIGEGEQYF.

This chain joins TRBV6-6 and TRBJ2-3; 9 nucleotides agree with TRBD1. This CDR3 is built from 14 residues. V dropped 6 bases and J dropped 1; count of bases not matched to a gene: 2. The germline V gene encodes CDR1 MNHNY and CDR2 SVGAGI (reference sequence). Here the CDR3 reads CASRTGGGTDTQYF. CDR3 nucleotides: TGTGCCAGCAGGACAGGGGGTGGCACAGATACGCAGTATTTT.

This chain connects TRBV6-5 to TRBJ1-6, with D perhaps matching TRBD1 (5 bases). Germline CDR1 and CDR2: MNHEY and SVGAGI. Trimming removed 2 bases at V and 3 bases at J, with 8 bases between. CDR3 length: 15 residues. CDR3 nucleotide sequence: TGTGCCAGCAGTTACACCGACAGCTATAATTCACCCCTCCACTTT. This codes for CASSYTDSYNSPLHF.

The rearrangement uses TRBV7-9 and TRBJ2-3; D gene ambiguous. Germline lookup yields CDR1 SEHNR and CDR2 FQNEAQ (reference sequence). V was clipped by 3 bases and J by 11 bases, with 12 bases between them. The CDR3 spans 12 residues. The CDR3 reads CASSLATMVQYF. The CDR3 bases are TGTGCCAGCAGCTTGGCTACTATGGTGCAGTATTTT.

The chain joins TRBV11-1 to TRBJ1-4, with D possibly TRBD1 on 5 matching bases. The CDR3 sequence is 14 residues long. The V and J ends lost 6 bases and 8 bases respectively, with 16 bases between them. Germline V gives CDR1 SGHAT, CDR2 FQDESV (reference sequence). Written as DNA, the CDR3 is TGTGCCAGCAGTCAAACGGGGCGAAGGGAAAAACTGTTTTTT. Translating gives CASSQTGRREKLFF.

This clonotype was recorded many times. The V and J genes are TRBV30 and TRBJ2-5; TRBD1 agrees at 7 bases. V gave up 0 bases and J gave up 7 bases; unmatched junction bases: 11. Germline CDR1 reads GTSNPN; CDR2 reads SVGIG (reference sequence). The CDR3 is 15 amino acids. The CDR3 DNA reads as TGTGCCTGGAGTGTAGCGAGACAGGGCCGCGGGACCCAGTACTTC. It codes for CAWSVARQGRGTQYF. The full variable domain, in which reference TRBV30 and TRBJ2-5 provide the parts outside the CDR3, is SQTIHQWPATLVQPVGSPLSLECTVEGTSNPNLYWYRQAAGRGLQLLFYSVGIGQISSEVPQNLSASRPQDRQFILSSKKLLLSDSGFYLCAWSVARQGRGTQYFGPGTRLLVL.